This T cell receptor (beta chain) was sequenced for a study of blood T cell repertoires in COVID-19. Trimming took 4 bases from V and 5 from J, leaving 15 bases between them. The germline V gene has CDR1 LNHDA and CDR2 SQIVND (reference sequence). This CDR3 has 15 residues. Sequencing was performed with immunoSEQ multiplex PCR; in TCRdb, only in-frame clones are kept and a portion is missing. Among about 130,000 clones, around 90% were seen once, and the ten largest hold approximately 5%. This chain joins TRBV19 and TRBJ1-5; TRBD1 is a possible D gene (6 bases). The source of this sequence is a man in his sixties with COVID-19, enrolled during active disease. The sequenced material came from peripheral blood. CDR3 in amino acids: CASSTLGGGYQPQHF. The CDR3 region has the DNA TGTGCCAGTAGTACCTTAGGGGGTGGATATCAGCCCCAGCATTTT.